The present TCR beta chain was sequenced within a study of cytomegalovirus exposure and HLA in healthy donors listed by TCRdb under 2017. Some background on the complete study: In an earlier analysis of several hundred of the donors, about 260 Gb of sequence data and 90 million to 120 million unique TCR beta sequences from about 179 million T cells were reported. In addition to the first cohort of several hundred subjects, a separate validation cohort of about 120 different subjects was used. The later analysis used no new phenotypic data to find candidate immune exposures, relying instead on TCR beta sequences and their occurrence across donors. All discovery cohort repertoires had been generated on a single sequencing platform. Both class I and class II loci were covered by HLA typing, at four-digit resolution. Several DR-DQ haplotypes were treated as single units for association and clustering because of strong linkage in the cohort. A later genetic analysis used genome-wide SNP genotypes for about 65% of the roughly 670 donors, treating that subset as a discovery cohort. An earlier analysis of approximately 640 of the donors applied high-throughput TCR beta sequencing to assess whether each TCR beta V gene segment acted as functional or pseudogenic. The study combined high-throughput TCR immunosequencing, statistical association of individual TCRs with disease status, and machine learning to predict cytomegalovirus infection status. Of the 300 to 450 genotyped donors, about 84% fell in the genetic ancestry cluster associated with self-reported Caucasian donors. Using immunosequencing, the study profiled T cell repertoires from some 670 subjects and related those repertoires to cytomegalovirus serostatus. The number of typed donors differed by locus: 629-630 for A, B, C, DRB1 and DQB1; roughly 510 for DQA1; roughly 600 for DPA1; and about 470 for DPB1. Donor age, sex, ethnicity and CMV serostatus were compiled together with the repertoire data. The study aimed to test whether cataloging public T cell receptors could reveal signatures of past pathogen exposure. An early release that covered some 630 HLA-typed donors contained approximately 300 gigabases of sequencing data and tens of millions of unique TCR sequences. In a later analysis, previously published TCR beta repertoires from about 640 donors were re-analyzed and high-resolution HLA genotyping was added so that TCR occurrence patterns could be studied. Across approximately 400 genotyped donors of the cohort, an average of roughly 250,000 unique TCR beta nucleotide sequences per donor were sequenced, and approximately 19% of those sequences were non-productive.

In total, roughly 670 healthy bone marrow donors made up the cohort. At the time of sampling, every cohort member was nominally healthy, though immune exposures that went unrecorded were likely present. The donor was CMV seronegative and was included in the group of about 350 seronegative cohort members. Every donor gave a peripheral blood sample, and the peripheral blood mononuclear cells from that sample were used for TCR beta sequencing. The Qiagen DNeasy Blood Extraction Kit was used to extract genomic DNA from the blood cell samples. The full study reports these points: In a later genetic analysis, a missense DCLRE1C variant was associated with V-gene and J-gene trimming of TCR beta chains, and the association was replicated in an independent cohort. Because some donors lacked HLA typing at each locus, the association tests relied only on the typed subset. The cohort was sequenced for TCR beta chains only, and without alpha or paired-chain data the features that could be detected were limited. Roughly 17 rarely observed V segments, including chromosome 9 orphons, were excluded from the earlier analysis of about 500 of the donors because counts were too low. In a later analysis, HLA-associated TCR beta chains showed more clonal expansion and lower generation probabilities than non-associated chains that were equally common. The presence/absence analyses assumed that sequencing depth was roughly uniform across donors, and that assumption may not be true. For the cohort, immune exposure information was limited to CMV serostatus. Three of the identified cytomegalovirus-associated TCR beta chains were confirmed in vitro to be specific for cytomegalovirus antigens. In an earlier analysis of some 540 of the donors, most TCR beta V segments appeared in productive rearrangements about 90% or about 30% of the time, broadly matching IMGT annotations. The 87-base-pair reads could not distinguish some IMGT-functional V segments, including TRBV6-2 and TRBV6-3, so those segments were excluded. In a later genetic analysis, fewer N-insertions in productive TCRs were reported among donors in an Asian-associated ancestry cluster than the roughly 640-donor mean. In a later analysis, some 17,000 TCR beta sequences were associated with specific HLA alleles at a false discovery rate of 0.05. Correlated functional status among segregating V segments might reflect linkage disequilibrium, but an unknown experimental factor could not be ruled out. A further reported finding was that TCR beta sequences accurately predicted the HLA-A and HLA-B alleles for most subjects in the first cohort. When HLA alleles, especially DR and DQ, strongly co-occurred, TCR associations were difficult to assign to individual alleles. Several of the top co-occurrence clusters appeared to be linked to parvovirus B19, influenza, CMV and Epstein-Barr virus, according to a later analysis. Most TCR sequences were seen in very few donors, while some public TCRs were found in many individuals. The classifier was reported to diagnose cytomegalovirus status with high specificity and sensitivity in both the original and validation cohorts. A cluster of highly shared sequence variants was judged likely to be a technical artifact of the sequencing pipeline. The authors suggested that the approach could potentially be extended to other disease states and immunological phenotypes. In the study, some 180 TCR beta chains were listed as associated with cytomegalovirus. In a later analysis, TCR association rates were found to vary across HLA loci, with the most associated TCRs seen for DRB1 alleles and the fewest for HLA-C alleles. Most CMV-associated TCR beta chains appeared to be HLA-restricted in a later analysis, and the HLA associations seemed to be driven largely by CMV exposure.

Comments on this clone: Its antigen remains unidentified. Base qualities are not provided; no much larger clone lies one nucleotide away.

Library creation used the immunoSEQ multiplex PCR assay. The multiplex PCR relied on a mix of 60 forward primers for TCR Vbeta segments and 13 reverse primers for TCR Jbeta segments. A multiplex PCR assay on genomic DNA amplified the CDR3 region of rearranged TCR beta genes. The amplified TCR beta libraries were sequenced on the Illumina HiSeq System as 87-base-pair reads. The authors processed their data as follows. A later analysis tallied roughly 80 million unique TCR beta chains across the 666 repertoires, and approximately 9.9 million of those chains were shared by two or more donors. A nearest-neighbor algorithm error-corrected the raw reads and collapsed the reads into unique sequences, merging closely related sequences to remove PCR and sequencing errors. To assign V, D and J gene segments, CDR3 sequences were aligned to IMGT reference sequences. For a sequence to be retained, a match of at least six nucleotides to both a V gene segment and a J gene segment was required. A rearrangement was called productive if the CDR3 had no stop codons and remained in frame with V and J, and every other rearrangement was called non-productive. Following IMGT convention, CDR3 was defined as the stretch from the second conserved V-encoded cysteine up to the conserved J-encoded phenylalanine. The earlier analysis of about 620 of the donors excluded sequences that lacked an unambiguous match to a single V gene segment. In an earlier analysis of about 590 of the donors, a V segment was called functional when productive rearrangements were above 56.7%, and segregating when the standard deviation between donors exceeded 5%. A statistical classification framework was built to diagnose cytomegalovirus status from the catalog of TCR beta chain sequences. In a later analysis, V and J genes were assigned by comparing TCR nucleotide sequences against IMGT/GENE-DB human TR gene sequences. A later analysis assigned CDR3 sequences and most-parsimonious VDJ recombination scenarios with the TCRdist pipeline. In a later analysis, every TCR beta chain was defined by the combination of its CDR3 amino acid sequence and its V-gene family, and reads without a unique V-gene family were dropped. In a later analysis, 450 to 600 highly shared, low-generation-probability nucleotide sequences were removed to address suspected cross-contamination and a sequencing artifact. A later analysis calculated a clonal expansion index for each public chain from normalized within-repertoire ranks of inferred template counts. In a later analysis, generation probabilities were computed using a VDJ recombination model fitted to out-of-frame rearrangements, and the results were checked against IGoR. In a later analysis, hypergeometric tests were used to score TCR-TCR, TCR-HLA and TCR-CMV co-occurrence, with a repertoire-size bias correction applied to TCR pairs. A later analysis estimated false discovery rates by permuting HLA or CMV assignments 20 times. In a later analysis, co-occurring TCRs were grouped with DBSCAN, and TCRdist sequence similarity was added when clustering was performed within HLA-allele-positive subsets. Repertoires with fewer than 30,000 or more than 120,000 public chains were left out of co-occurrence clustering, as were several repertoires with anomalous nucleotide sharing. Imported from immuneACCESS, the table was reduced by TCRdb to in-frame sequences with V and J called. These copies leave out some clones; in studies compared against another copy, an unresolved V gene accounts for under half, and the cause of the remainder is not known. V and J calls and clone size are as listed in that table; D and trimming were resolved from the DNA. The sample table shows around 140,000 clones, and 70% to 80% are seen once. 0.94% of the sample comes from the top ten.

Counted from cysteine to phenylalanine, this CDR3 has 16 amino acids. Of all the DNA, just the CDR3 is kept, 48 bases in frame from base 1. The germline V gene yields SGHVS for CDR1 and FQNEAQ for CDR2. V drops 0 bases and J drops 8 bases, leaving 19 bases in between. Sequenced: PBMCs. The rearrangement joined TRBV7-8 to TRBJ1-2; no D segment can be confidently identified. This sequence originates from an older woman in good health and CMV-seronegative. This receptor has the CDR3 CASSLAPAVSTSGYTF. The DNA is as follows: TGTGCCAGCAGCTTAGCGCCCGCAGTTTCCACCTCAGGCTACACCTTC. Beyond the CDR3, the reference TRBV7-8 and TRBJ1-2 genes provide the residues; the full variable domain reads: GAGVSQSPRYKVAKRGQDVALRCDPISGHVSLFWYQQALGQGPEFLTYFQNEAQLDKSGLPSDRFFAERPEGSVSTLKIQRTQQEDSAVYLCASSLAPAVSTSGYTFGSGTRLTVV.